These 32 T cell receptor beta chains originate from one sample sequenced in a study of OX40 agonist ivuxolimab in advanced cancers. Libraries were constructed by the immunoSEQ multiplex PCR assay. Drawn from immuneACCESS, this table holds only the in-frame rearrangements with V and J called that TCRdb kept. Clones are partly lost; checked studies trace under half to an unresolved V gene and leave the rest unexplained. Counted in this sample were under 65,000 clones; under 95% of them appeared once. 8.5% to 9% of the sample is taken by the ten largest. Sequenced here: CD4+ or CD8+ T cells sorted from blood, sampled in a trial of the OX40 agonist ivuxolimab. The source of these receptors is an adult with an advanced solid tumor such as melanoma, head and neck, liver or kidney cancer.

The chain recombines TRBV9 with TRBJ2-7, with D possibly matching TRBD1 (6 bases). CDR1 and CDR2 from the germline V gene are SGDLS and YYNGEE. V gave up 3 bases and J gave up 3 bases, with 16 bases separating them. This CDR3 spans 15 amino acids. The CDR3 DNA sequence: TGTGCCAGCAGCGCCGCCGGAGAGGGGGACTACGAGCAGTACTTC. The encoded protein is CASSAAGEGDYEQYF.

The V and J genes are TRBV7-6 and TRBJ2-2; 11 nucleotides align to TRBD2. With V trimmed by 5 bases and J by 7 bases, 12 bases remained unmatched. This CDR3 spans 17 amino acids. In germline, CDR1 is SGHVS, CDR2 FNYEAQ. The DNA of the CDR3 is TGTGCCAGCAGCACACCGGATAGCGGGGGGGCCGGCGGGGAGCTGTTTTTT. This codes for CASSTPDSGGAGGELFF.

As DNA, the CDR3 is TGTGCCAGTAGTACCCCGACAGGGGGCGCGAGGCAGCCCCAGCATTTT. It specifies CASSTPTGGARQPQHF. The V call is TRBV19, the J call TRBJ1-5, with 10 positions matching TRBD1. CDR1 LNHDA and CDR2 SQIVND come from the germline V gene (reference sequence). The CDR3 contains 16 residues. With 4 bases clipped from V and 7 bases from J, the junction kept 10 bases outside the gene matches.

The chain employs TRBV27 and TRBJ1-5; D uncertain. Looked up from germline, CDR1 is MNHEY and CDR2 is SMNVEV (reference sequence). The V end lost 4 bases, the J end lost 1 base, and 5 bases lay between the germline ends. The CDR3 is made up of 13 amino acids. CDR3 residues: CASSYGSNQPQHF. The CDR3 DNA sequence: TGTGCCAGCAGTTATGGAAGCAATCAGCCCCAGCATTTT.

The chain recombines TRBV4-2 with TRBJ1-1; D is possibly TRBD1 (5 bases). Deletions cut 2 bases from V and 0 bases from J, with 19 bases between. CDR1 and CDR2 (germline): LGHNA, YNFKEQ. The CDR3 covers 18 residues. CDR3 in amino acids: CASSQFPRDLSMNTEAFF. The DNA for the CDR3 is TGTGCCAGCAGCCAATTTCCAAGGGACCTTTCTATGAACACTGAAGCTTTCTTT.

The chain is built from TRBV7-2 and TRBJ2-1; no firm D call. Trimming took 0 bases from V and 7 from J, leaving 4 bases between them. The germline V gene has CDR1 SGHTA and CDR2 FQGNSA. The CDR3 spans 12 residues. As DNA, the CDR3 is TGTGCCAGCAGCTTAGCGCAGAATGAGCAGTTCTTC. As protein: CASSLAQNEQFF.

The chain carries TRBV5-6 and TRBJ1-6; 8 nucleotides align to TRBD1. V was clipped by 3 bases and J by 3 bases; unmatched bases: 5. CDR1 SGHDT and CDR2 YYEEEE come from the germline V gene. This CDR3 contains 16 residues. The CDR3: CASSSTGAIYNSPLHF. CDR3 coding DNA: TGTGCCAGCAGCTCGACAGGGGCAATCTATAATTCACCCCTCCACTTT.

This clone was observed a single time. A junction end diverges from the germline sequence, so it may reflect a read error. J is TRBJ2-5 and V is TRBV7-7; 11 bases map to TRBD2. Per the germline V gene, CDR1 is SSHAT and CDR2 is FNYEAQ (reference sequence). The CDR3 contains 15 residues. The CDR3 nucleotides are TGTGCTAGCAGCTCACTAGCGGGGGAACAAGAGACCCAGTACTTC. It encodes CASSSLAGEQETQYF.

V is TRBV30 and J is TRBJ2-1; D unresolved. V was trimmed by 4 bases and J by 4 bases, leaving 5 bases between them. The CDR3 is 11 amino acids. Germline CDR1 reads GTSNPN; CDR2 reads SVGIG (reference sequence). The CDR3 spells CAWTGYNEQFF. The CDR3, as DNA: TGTGCCTGGACAGGTTACAATGAGCAGTTCTTC.

The CDR3 region is CASSLGPLSEQYF. The CDR3 nucleotides are TGTGCCAGCAGCTTGGGCCCTCTAAGCGAGCAGTACTTC. The chain employs TRBV5-6 and TRBJ2-7, with D unclear. V dropped 0 bases and J dropped 6 bases, with 10 bases sitting between them. The CDR3 runs to 13 residues. Looked up from germline, CDR1 is SGHDT and CDR2 is YYEEEE.

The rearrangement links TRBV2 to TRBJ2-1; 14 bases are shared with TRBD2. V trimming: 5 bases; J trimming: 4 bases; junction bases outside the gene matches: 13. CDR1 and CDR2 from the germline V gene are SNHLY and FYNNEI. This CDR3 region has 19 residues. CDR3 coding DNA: TGTGCCAGCAGTTTACAGACTAGCGGGGGGGAATCCTTGTACAATGAGCAGTTCTTC. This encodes CASSLQTSGGESLYNEQFF.

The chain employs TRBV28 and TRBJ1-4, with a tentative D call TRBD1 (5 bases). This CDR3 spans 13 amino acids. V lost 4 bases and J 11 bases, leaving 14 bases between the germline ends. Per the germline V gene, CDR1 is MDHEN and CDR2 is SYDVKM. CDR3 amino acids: CASSSDGDPKLFF. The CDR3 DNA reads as TGTGCCAGCAGTTCAGACGGGGACCCGAAACTGTTTTTT.

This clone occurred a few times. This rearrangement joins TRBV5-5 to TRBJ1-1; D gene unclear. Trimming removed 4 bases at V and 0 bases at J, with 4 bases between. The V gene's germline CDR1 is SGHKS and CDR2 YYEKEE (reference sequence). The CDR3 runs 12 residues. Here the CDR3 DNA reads TGTGCCAGCAGCAAGGTGAACACTGAAGCTTTCTTT. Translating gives CASSKVNTEAFF. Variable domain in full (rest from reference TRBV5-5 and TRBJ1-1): DAGVTQSPTHLIKTRGQQVTLRCSPISGHKSVSWYQQVLGQGPQFIFQYYEKEERGRGNFPDRFSARQFPNYSSELNVNALLLGDSALYLCASSKVNTEAFFGQGTRLTVV.

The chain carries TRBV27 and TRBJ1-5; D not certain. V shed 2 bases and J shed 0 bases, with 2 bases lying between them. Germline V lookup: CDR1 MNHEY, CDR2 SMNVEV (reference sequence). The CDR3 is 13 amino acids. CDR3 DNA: TGTGCCAGCAGTTTAGATAGCAATCAGCCCCAGCATTTT. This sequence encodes CASSLDSNQPQHF.

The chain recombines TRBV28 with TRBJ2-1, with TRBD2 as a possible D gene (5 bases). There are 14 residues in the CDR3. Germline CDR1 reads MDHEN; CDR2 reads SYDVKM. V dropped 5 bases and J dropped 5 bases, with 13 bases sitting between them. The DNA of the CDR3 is TGTGCCAGCAGTCTTAAAGGTAGCGACAATGAGCAGTTCTTC. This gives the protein CASSLKGSDNEQFF.

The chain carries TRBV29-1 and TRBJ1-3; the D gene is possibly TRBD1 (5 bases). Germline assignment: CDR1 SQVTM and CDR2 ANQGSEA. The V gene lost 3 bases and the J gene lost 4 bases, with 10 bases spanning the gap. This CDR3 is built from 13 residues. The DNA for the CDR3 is TGCAGCGTTGATACGGGGACGGGAAACACCATATATTTT. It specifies CSVDTGTGNTIYF.

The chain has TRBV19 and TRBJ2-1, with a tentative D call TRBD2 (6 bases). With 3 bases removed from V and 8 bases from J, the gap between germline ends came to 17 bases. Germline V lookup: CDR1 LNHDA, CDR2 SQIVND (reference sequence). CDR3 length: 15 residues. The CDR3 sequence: CASSIGTSIRDEQFF. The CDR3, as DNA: TGTGCCAGTAGTATCGGGACTTCAATAAGGGATGAGCAGTTCTTC.

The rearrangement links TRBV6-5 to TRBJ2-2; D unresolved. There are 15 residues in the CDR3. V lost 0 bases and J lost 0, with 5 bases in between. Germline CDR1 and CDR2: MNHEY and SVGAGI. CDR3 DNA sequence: TGTGCCAGCAGTTACTCGACTCCGAACACCGGGGAGCTGTTTTTT. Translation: CASSYSTPNTGELFF.

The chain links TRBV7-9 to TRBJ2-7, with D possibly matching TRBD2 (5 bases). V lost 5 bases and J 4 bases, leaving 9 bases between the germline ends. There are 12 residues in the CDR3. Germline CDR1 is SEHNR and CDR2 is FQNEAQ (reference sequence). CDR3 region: CASSRTEYEQYF. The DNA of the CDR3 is TGTGCCAGCAGCAGGACTGAGTACGAGCAGTACTTC. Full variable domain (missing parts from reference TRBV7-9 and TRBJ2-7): DTGVSQNPRHKITKRGQNVTFRCDPISEHNRLYWYRQTLGQGPEFLTYFQNEAQLEKSRLLSDRFSAERPKGSFSTLEIQRTEQGDSAMYLCASSRTEYEQYFGPGTRLTVT.

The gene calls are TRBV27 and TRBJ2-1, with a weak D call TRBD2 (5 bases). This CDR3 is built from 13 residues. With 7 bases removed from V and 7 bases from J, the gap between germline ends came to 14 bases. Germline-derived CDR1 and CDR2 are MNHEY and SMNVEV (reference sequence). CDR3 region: CASTLSPGNEQFF. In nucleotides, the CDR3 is TGTGCCAGCACCCTCTCACCGGGGAATGAGCAGTTCTTC.

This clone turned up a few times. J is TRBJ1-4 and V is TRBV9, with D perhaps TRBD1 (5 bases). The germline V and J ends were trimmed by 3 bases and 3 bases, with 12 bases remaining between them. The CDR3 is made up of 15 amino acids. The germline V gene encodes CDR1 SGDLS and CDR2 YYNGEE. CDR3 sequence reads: CASSDGGAPNEKLFF. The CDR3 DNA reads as TGTGCCAGCAGCGATGGTGGGGCACCTAATGAAAAACTGTTTTTT. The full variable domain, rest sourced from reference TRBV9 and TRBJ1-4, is DSGVTQTPKHLITATGQRVTLRCSPRSGDLSVYWYQQSLDQGLQFLIQYYNGEERAKGNILERFSAQQFPDLHSELNLSSLELGDSALYFCASSDGGAPNEKLFFGSGTQLSVL.

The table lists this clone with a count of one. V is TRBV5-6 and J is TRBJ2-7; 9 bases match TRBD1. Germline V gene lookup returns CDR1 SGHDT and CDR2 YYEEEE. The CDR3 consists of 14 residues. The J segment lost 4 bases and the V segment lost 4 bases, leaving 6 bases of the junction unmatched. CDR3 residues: CASSQGTGSYEQYF. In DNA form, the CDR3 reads TGTGCCAGCAGCCAAGGGACAGGGTCGTACGAGCAGTACTTC.

The CDR3 bases are TGTGCCAGCAGCTTAGACCCGGGAATGAACACTGAAGCTTTCTTT. Translated: CASSLDPGMNTEAFF. The chain links TRBV7-9 to TRBJ1-1; D is unclear. The germline gives CDR1 SEHNR, CDR2 FQNEAQ (reference sequence). Trimming left V 1 base short and J 0 bases short, with 9 bases between. The length of the CDR3 is 15 residues.

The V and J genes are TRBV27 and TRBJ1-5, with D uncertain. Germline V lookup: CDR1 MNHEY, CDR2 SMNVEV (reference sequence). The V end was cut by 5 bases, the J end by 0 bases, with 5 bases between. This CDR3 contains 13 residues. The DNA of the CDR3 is TGTGCCAGCAGTATACCTAGCAATCAGCCCCAGCATTTT. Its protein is CASSIPSNQPQHF.

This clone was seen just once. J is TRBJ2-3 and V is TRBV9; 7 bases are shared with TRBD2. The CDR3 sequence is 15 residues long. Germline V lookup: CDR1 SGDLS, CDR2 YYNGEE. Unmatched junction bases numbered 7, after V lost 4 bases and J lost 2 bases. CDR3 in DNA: TGTGCCAGCAGCCCCGGCGGGGGAGCCACAGATACGCAGTATTTT. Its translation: CASSPGGGATDTQYF.

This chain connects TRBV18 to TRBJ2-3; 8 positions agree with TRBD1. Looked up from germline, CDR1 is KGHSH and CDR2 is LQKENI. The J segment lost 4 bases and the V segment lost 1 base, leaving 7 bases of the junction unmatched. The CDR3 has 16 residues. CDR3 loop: CASSPLDRVRPDTQYF. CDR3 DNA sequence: TGTGCCAGCTCACCACTGGACAGGGTCCGGCCAGATACGCAGTATTTT.

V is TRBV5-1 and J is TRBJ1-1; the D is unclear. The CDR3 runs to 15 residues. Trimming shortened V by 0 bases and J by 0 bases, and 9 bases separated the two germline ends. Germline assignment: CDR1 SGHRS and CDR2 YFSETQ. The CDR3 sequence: CASSLVGSMNTEAFF. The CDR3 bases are TGCGCCAGCAGCTTGGTTGGCAGTATGAACACTGAAGCTTTCTTT.

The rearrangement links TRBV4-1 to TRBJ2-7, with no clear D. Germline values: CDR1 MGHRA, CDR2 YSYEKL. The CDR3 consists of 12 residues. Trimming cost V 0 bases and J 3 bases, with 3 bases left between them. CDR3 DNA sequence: TGCGCCAGCAGCCAAGATCTCTACGAGCAGTACTTC. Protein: CASSQDLYEQYF.

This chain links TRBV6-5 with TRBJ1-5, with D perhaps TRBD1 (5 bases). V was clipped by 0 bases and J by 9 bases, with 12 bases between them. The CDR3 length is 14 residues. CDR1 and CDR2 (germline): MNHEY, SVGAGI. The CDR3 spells CASSYSAGIVPQHF. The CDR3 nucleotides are TGTGCCAGCAGTTACTCTGCAGGGATCGTGCCCCAGCATTTT.

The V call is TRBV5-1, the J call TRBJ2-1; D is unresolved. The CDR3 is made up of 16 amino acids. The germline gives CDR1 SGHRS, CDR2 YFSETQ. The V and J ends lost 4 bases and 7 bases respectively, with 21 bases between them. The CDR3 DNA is TGCGCCAGCAGCCCCACCGGACCCTCATTGGGGAATGAGCAGTTCTTC. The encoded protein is CASSPTGPSLGNEQFF.

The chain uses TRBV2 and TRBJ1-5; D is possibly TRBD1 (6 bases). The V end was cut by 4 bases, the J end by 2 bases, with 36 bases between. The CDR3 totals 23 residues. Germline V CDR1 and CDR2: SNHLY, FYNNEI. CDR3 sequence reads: CASSARSSIGYRAPQGGNQPQHF. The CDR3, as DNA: TGTGCCAGCAGTGCCAGATCCTCCATTGGGTACAGGGCCCCCCAGGGTGGCAATCAGCCCCAGCATTTT.

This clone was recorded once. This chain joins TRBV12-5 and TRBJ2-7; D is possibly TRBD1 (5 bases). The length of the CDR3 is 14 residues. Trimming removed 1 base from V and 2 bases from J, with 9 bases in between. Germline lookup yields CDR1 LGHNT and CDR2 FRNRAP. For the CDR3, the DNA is TGTGCTAGTGGTTTGGGGGGCAGCACCTACGAGCAGTACTTC. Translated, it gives CASGLGGSTYEQYF.